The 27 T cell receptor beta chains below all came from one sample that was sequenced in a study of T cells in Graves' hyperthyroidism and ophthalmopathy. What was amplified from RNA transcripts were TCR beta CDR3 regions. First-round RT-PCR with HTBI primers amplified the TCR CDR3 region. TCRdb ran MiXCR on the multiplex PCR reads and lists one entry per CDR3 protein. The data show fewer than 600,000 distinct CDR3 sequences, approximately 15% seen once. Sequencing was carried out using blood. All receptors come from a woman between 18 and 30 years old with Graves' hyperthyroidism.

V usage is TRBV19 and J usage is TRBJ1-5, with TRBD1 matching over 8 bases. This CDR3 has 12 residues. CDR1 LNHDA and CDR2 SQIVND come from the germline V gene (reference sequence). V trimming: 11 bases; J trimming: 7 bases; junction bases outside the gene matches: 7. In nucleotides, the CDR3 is TGTGCCCCAGGGGGCAGGATCCAGCCCCAGCATTTT. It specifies CAPGGRIQPQHF.

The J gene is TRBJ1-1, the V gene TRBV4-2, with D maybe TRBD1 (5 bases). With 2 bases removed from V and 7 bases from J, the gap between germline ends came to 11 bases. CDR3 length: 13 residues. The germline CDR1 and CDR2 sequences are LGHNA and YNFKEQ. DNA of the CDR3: TGTGCCAGCAGCCAACCAGGGTCGCTTGAAGCTTTCTTT. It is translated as CASSQPGSLEAFF.

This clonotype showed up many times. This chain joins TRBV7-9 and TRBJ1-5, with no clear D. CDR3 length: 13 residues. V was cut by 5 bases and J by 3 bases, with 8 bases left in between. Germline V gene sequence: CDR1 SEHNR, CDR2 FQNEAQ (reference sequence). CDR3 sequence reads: CASSVGINQPQHF. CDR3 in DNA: TGTGCCAGCAGCGTAGGAATCAATCAGCCCCAGCATTTT. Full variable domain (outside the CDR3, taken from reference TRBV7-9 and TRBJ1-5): DTGVSQNPRHKITKRGQNVTFRCDPISEHNRLYWYRQTLGQGPEFLTYFQNEAQLEKSRLLSDRFSAERPKGSFSTLEIQRTEQGDSAMYLCASSVGINQPQHFGDGTRLSIL.

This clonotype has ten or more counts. CDR3 in amino acids: CAWSRAEAFF. CDR3 bases: TGTGCCTGGAGCAGGGCCGAAGCTTTCTTT. V and J are TRBV30 and TRBJ1-1; maybe TRBD1 (5 bases). The germline V and J ends were trimmed by 3 bases and 8 bases, with 7 bases remaining between them. From germline, CDR1 is GTSNPN and CDR2 SVGIG (reference sequence). The CDR3 has 10 residues.

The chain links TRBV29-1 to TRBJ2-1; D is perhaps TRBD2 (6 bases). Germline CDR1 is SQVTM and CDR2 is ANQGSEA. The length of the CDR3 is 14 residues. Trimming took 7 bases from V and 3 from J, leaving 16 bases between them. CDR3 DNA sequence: TGCAGCGGGTCCGGGGGACTCATCTACAATGAGCAGTTCTTC. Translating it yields CSGSGGLIYNEQFF.

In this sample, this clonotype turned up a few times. The CDR3 nucleotides read TGTGCCAGTAGTATCGGGCTGAACACCGGGGAGCTGTTTTTT. Translated, it gives CASSIGLNTGELFF. The chain employs TRBV19 and TRBJ2-2; no clear D. Germline lookup yields CDR1 LNHDA and CDR2 SQIVND (reference sequence). CDR3 length: 14 residues. V dropped 3 bases and J dropped 1 base, with 6 bases sitting between them.

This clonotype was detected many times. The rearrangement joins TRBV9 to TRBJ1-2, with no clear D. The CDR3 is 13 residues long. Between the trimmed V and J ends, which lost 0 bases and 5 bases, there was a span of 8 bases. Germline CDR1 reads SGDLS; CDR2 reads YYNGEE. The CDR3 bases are TGTGCCAGCAGCGTAGCCCAGACTTATGGCTACACCTTC. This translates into CASSVAQTYGYTF. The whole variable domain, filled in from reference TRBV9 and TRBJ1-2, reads DSGVTQTPKHLITATGQRVTLRCSPRSGDLSVYWYQQSLDQGLQFLIQYYNGEERAKGNILERFSAQQFPDLHSELNLSSLELGDSALYFCASSVAQTYGYTFGSGTRLTVV.

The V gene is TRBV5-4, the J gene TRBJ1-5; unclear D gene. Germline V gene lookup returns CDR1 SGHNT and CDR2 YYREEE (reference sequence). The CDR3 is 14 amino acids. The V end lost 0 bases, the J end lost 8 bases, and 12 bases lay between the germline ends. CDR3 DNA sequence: TGTGCCAGCAGCTTGGGAGGGTCGGGGAAGCCCCAGCATTTT. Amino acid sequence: CASSLGGSGKPQHF. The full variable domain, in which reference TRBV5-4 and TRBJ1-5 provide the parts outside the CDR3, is ETGVTQSPTHLIKTRGQQVTLRCSSQSGHNTVSWYQQALGQGPQFIFQYYREEENGRGNFPPRFSGLQFPNYSSELNVNALELDDSALYLCASSLGGSGKPQHFGDGTRLSIL.

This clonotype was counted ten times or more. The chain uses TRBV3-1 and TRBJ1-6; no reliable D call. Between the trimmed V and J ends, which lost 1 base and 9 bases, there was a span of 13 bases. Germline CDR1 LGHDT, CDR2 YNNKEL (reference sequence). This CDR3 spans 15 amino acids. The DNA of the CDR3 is TGTGCCAGCAGCCAAGTTCTCCTTGGATCTTCACCCCTCCACTTT. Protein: CASSQVLLGSSPLHF.

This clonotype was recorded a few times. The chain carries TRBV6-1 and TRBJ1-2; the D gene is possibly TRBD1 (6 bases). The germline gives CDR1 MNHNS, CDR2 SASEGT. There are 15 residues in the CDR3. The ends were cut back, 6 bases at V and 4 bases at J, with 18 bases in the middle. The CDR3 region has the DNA TGTGCCAGCAGCCTAATGGAACAGGGACTCTATGGCTACACCTTC. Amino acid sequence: CASSLMEQGLYGYTF.

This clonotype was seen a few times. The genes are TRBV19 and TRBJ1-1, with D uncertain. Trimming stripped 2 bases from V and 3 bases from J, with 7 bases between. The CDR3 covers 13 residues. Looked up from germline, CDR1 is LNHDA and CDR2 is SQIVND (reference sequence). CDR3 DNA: TGTGCCAGTAGTATATGGTGGGACACTGAAGCTTTCTTT. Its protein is CASSIWWDTEAFF.

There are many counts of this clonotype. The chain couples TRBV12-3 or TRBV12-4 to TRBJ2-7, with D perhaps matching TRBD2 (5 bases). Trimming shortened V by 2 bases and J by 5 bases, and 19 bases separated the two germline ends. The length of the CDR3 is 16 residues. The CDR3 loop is CASSLQFVLVLDEQYF. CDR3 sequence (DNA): TGTGCCAGCAGTTTACAGTTCGTACTAGTTCTCGACGAGCAGTACTTC.

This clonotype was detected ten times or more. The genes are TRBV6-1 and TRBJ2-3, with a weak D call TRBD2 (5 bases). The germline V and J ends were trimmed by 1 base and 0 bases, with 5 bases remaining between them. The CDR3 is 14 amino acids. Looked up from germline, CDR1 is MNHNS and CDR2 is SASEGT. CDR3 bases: TGTGCCAGCAGTGAAGGCGGGAGCACAGATACGCAGTATTTT. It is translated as CASSEGGSTDTQYF.

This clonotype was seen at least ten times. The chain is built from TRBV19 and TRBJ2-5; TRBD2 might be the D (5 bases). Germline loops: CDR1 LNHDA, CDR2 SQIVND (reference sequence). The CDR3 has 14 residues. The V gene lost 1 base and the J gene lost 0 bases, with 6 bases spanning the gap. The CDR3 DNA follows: TGTGCCAGTAGTATAGGAGGGTACCAAGAGACCCAGTACTTC. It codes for CASSIGGYQETQYF.

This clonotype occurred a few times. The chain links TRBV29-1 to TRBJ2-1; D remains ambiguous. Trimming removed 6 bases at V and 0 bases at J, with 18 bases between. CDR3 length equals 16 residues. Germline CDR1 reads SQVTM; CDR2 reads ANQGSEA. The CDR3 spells CSVRIVDASSYNEQFF. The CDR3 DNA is TGCAGCGTCCGAATAGTCGATGCGAGCTCCTACAATGAGCAGTTCTTC.

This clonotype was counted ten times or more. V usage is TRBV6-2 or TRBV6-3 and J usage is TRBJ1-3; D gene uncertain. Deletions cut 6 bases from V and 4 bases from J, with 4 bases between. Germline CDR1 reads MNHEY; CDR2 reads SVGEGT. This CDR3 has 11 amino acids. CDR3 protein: CASRKGNTIYF. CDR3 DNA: TGTGCCAGCAGAAAAGGAAACACCATATATTTT.

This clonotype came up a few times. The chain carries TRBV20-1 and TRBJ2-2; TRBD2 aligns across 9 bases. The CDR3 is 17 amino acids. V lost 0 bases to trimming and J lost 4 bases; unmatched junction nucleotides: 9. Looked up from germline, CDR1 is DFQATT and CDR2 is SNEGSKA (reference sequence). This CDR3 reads CSARDFGSGRSTGELFF. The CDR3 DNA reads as TGCAGTGCTAGAGACTTCGGTAGCGGGAGATCCACCGGGGAGCTGTTTTTT.

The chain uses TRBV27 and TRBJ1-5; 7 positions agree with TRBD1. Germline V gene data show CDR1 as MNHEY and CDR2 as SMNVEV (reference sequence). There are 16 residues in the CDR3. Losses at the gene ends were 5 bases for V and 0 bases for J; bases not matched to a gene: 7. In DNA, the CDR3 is TGTGCCAGCAGTGGTGCCGGGACAGATAGCAATCAGCCCCAGCATTTT. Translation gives CASSGAGTDSNQPQHF.

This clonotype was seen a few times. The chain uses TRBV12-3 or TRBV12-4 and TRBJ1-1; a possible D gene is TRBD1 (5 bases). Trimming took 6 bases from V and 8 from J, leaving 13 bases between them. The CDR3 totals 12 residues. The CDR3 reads CASSPDSAEAFF. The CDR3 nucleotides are TGTGCCAGCAGCCCCGACAGCGCGGAAGCTTTCTTT.

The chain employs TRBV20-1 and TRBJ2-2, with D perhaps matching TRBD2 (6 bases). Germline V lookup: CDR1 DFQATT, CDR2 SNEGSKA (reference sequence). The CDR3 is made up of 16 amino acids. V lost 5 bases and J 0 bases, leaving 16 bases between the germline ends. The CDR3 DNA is TGCAGTGCTGGTCTACTAGCAGACCCGAACACCGGGGAGCTGTTTTTT. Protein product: CSAGLLADPNTGELFF.

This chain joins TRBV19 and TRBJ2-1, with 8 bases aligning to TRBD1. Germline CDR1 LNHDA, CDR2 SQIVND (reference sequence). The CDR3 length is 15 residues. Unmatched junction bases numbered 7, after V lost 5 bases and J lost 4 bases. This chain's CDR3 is CASSPQGDPYNEQFF. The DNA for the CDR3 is TGTGCCAGTAGTCCACAGGGGGACCCGTACAATGAGCAGTTCTTC.

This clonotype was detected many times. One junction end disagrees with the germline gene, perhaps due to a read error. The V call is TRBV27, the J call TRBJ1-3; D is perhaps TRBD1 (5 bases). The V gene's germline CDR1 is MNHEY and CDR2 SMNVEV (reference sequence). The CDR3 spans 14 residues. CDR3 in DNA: TGTGCCAGCAGTCTATCCCCTGAGGGGTACACCATATATTTT. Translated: CASSLSPEGYTIYF.

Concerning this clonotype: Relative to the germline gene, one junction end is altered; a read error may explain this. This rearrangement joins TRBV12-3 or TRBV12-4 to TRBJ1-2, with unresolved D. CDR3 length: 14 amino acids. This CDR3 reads CAGSLGTANYGYTF. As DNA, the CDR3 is TGTGCCGGCAGTTTAGGTACAGCTAACTATGGCTACACCTTC.

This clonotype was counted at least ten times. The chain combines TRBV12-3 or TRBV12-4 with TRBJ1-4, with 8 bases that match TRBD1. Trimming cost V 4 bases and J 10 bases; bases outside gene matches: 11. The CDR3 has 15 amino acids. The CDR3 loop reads CASSSRQGRLVKLFF. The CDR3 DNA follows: TGTGCCAGCAGTTCGCGACAGGGGAGATTAGTAAAACTGTTTTTT.

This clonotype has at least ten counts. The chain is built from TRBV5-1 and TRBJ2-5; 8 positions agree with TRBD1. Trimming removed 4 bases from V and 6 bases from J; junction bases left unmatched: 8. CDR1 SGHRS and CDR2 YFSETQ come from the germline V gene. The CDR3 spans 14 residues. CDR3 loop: CASSTAGGPKTQYF. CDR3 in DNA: TGCGCCAGCAGCACCGCAGGGGGCCCGAAGACCCAGTACTTC.

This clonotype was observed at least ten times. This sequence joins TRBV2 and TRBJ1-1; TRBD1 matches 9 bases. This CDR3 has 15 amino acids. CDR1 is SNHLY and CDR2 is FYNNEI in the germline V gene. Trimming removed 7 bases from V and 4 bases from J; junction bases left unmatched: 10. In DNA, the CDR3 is TGTGCCAGCAAGGGGACAGGGACAAGGACCACTGAAGCTTTCTTT. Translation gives CASKGTGTRTTEAFF.

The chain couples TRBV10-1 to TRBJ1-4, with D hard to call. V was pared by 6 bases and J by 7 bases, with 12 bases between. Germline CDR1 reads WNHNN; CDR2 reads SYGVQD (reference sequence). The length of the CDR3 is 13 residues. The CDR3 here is CASSPGRGEKLFF. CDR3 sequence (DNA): TGCGCCAGCAGCCCGGGCCGGGGTGAAAAACTGTTTTTT.